A selection of T cell receptor beta chains follows, all from one sample in a study of cytomegalovirus exposure and HLA in healthy donors. The data were produced by immunoSEQ multiplex PCR, yet TCRdb's version contains in-frame clones alone and is incomplete. This sample carries around 63,000 clones, around four fifths of them seen once, and the ten largest clones take less than 3.5%. Sequencing was carried out using PBMCs. Receptors were obtained from a woman aged 25 to 39 in good health and CMV-seronegative. CDR3s include the opening cysteine and the closing phenylalanine or tryptophan. Each record gives: clone size, D gene, J gene, V gene, CDR3 protein. D genes are given only for firm matches. Size is omitted from some rows. Given values are once, few, many or a class for expanded clones.

.	.	TRBJ2-6	TRBV6-6	CASRLRGAGANVLTF
.	TRBD2	TRBJ2-1	TRBV5-6	CASSSWTSGSNEQFF
.	TRBD2	TRBJ2-3	TRBV11-3	CASSLGRRERTDTQYF
.	.	TRBJ2-7	TRBV27	CASGDGGGSYEQYF
.	TRBD2	TRBJ2-5	TRBV7-8	CASSGVTGGTQYF
few	TRBD1	TRBJ1-1	TRBV10-3	CAISPGQGDTEAFF
.	.	TRBJ1-1	TRBV19	CASTEDRFGGTEAFF
.	TRBD2	TRBJ2-3	TRBV4-3	CASSQGRGGTDTQYF
.	.	TRBJ1-2	TRBV6-5	CASSYSLGQYGYTF
.	.	TRBJ2-3	TRBV4-3	CASSQDRDRDTQYF
few	TRBD1	TRBJ1-5	TRBV30	CAWSSSPGTGGIQPQHF
.	.	TRBJ2-7	TRBV5-6	CASSRWTDPYEQYF
.	.	TRBJ1-6	TRBV5-4	CASSRDGAMANSPLHF
.	.	TRBJ1-1	TRBV19	CASPGRQGSEAFF
.	TRBD1	TRBJ1-4	TRBV7-2	CASSLDPGTGGNSNEKLFF
.	.	TRBJ2-1	TRBV5-6	CASSLVQAVYNEQFF
.	.	TRBJ1-4	TRBV5-1	CASSSSSLGAGNEKLFF
.	.	TRBJ1-5	TRBV6-6	CASSYSSGGGNQPQHF
.	.	TRBJ2-1	TRBV7-3	CASSPEGGSYNEQFF
.	TRBD1	TRBJ1-1	TRBV6-5	CASREGQRLNTEAFF
.	TRBD1	TRBJ1-5	TRBV19	CASSTRTGGCHF
.	TRBD2	TRBJ2-3	TRBV15	CATSRDPGTSGGAQDTQYF
.	.	TRBJ1-1	TRBV30	CAWSWSGLKGVNTEAFF
.	TRBD1	TRBJ2-2	TRBV11-3	CASSLRQGRTGELFF
.	TRBD1	TRBJ2-1	TRBV30	CAWDRGLYEQFF
few	TRBD1	TRBJ1-1	TRBV19	CASSDPGTGSTEAFF